These T cell receptor beta chains were read from a single sample in a study of shared clonotypes between healthy human individuals. The table came from immunoSEQ multiplex PCR; TCRdb's copy has only in-frame clones and leaves some out. The table has approximately 1,500,000 clones, 95% to 97% seen once. Sequenced: naive CD4+ T cells sorted from blood. These receptor sequences come from a man aged 30 to 45 in good health. Each CDR3 is given with its conserved first and last residue. A D gene is named only where the DNA matches it firmly. Size tells how often a clone was seen (once, few, many) or the class of an expanded clone, and some rows leave it out.

TRBD2,.,TRBV7-3,TRBJ2-2,CASRREGPTGELFF,TGTGCCTCGCGGCGGGAGGGCCCCACCGGGGAGCTGTTTTTT
.,.,TRBV5-1,TRBJ2-7,CASSLMMNSYEQYF,TGCGCCAGCAGCTTGATGATGAACTCCTACGAGCAGTACTTC
TRBD1,once,TRBV6-1,TRBJ1-4,CATEGAWNEKLFF,TGTGCCACGGAGGGGGCTTGGAATGAAAAACTGTTTTTT
.,.,TRBV7-9,TRBJ2-1,CASSLWGSGNEQFF,TGTGCCAGCAGCCTCTGGGGGAGCGGCAATGAGCAGTTCTTC
TRBD2,.,TRBV6-1,TRBJ2-7,CASSDGTSGSRGYEQYF,TGTGCCAGCAGTGACGGGACTAGCGGGAGCAGGGGATACGAGCAGTACTTC
TRBD1,.,TRBV2,TRBJ1-1,CASSPRGLGTEAFF,TGTGCCAGCAGCCCCAGGGGGCTGGGGACTGAAGCTTTCTTT
.,.,TRBV14,TRBJ1-2,CASSQGQFYSYTF,TGTGCCAGCAGCCAGGGGCAGTTCTATAGCTACACCTTC
.,.,TRBV9,TRBJ2-7,CASSPRGFSSYEQYF,TGTGCCAGCAGCCCCCGTGGGTTCAGCTCCTACGAGCAGTACTTC
.,once,TRBV18,TRBJ1-4,CASSPLAGNANEKLFF,TGTGCCAGCTCACCATTGGCCGGTAATGCTAATGAAAAACTGTTTTTT
.,.,TRBV30,TRBJ1-1,CAWSRAVRGLMNTEAFF,TGTGCCTGGAGTCGAGCAGTTCGGGGGCTCATGAACACTGAAGCTTTCTTT
TRBD2,.,TRBV19,TRBJ2-1,CASSGRARSYNEQFF,TGTGCCAGTAGCGGGAGGGCCCGAAGCTACAATGAGCAGTTCTTC
TRBD2,.,TRBV18,TRBJ2-1,CASSPVLRLAQYNEQFF,TGTGCCAGCTCACCTGTCCTCAGACTAGCGCAGTACAATGAGCAGTTCTTC
.,.,TRBV7-2,TRBJ2-6,CASSFLGQRTSGANVLTF,TGTGCCAGCAGCTTTCTTGGTCAGCGAACCTCTGGGGCCAACGTCCTGACTTTC
TRBD1,.,TRBV6-1,TRBJ1-5,CASKEGGGNQPQHF,TGTGCCAGCAAGGAAGGGGGCGGCAATCAGCCCCAGCATTTT
TRBD1,few,TRBV11-2,TRBJ2-1,CASSPFQSLTGAGNEQFF,TGTGCCAGCAGCCCCTTCCAAAGCTTGACAGGGGCAGGGAATGAGCAGTTCTTC
TRBD2,once,TRBV5-1,TRBJ2-5,CASSVGGLAGQETQYF,TGCGCCAGCAGCGTGGGGGGACTAGCGGGACAAGAGACCCAGTACTTC
.,.,TRBV18,TRBJ2-6,CASSPPFPPKGANVLTF,TGTGCCAGCTCACCGCCGTTTCCTCCCAAAGGGGCCAACGTCCTGACTTTC
.,once,TRBV2,TRBJ2-7,CASSDRGGTSYEQYF,TGTGCCAGCAGTGACAGGGGAGGAACCTCCTACGAGCAGTACTTC
TRBD1,.,TRBV5-1,TRBJ2-1,CASSLADRDGNEQFF,TGCGCCAGCAGCTTGGCGGACAGGGATGGAAATGAGCAGTTCTTC
.,.,TRBV7-8,TRBJ1-5,CASSIFPRGTSVSNQPQHF,TGTGCCAGCAGCATTTTCCCCCGAGGGACGTCAGTTAGCAATCAGCCCCAGCATTTT
TRBD2,.,TRBV27,TRBJ2-7,CASSLTGGKSYEQYF,TGTGCCAGCAGTTTAACGGGAGGGAAATCCTACGAGCAGTACTTC
.,.,TRBV4-3,TRBJ2-1,CASSQGLWGEQFF,TGCGCCAGCAGCCAAGGGCTATGGGGTGAGCAGTTCTTC
TRBD2,.,TRBV9,TRBJ2-7,CASSSGLAGVPYEQYF,TGTGCCAGCAGCTCCGGGCTAGCGGGAGTCCCCTACGAGCAGTACTTC
TRBD2,.,TRBV28,TRBJ2-7,CASRKLLAPTPYEQYF,TGTGCCAGCAGGAAACTACTAGCGCCCACCCCCTACGAGCAGTACTTC
TRBD2,.,TRBV18,TRBJ2-1,CASSLGTSGRVNEQFF,TGTGCCAGCTCACTGGGGACTAGCGGGAGGGTAAATGAGCAGTTCTTC
TRBD2,.,TRBV10-3,TRBJ2-7,CAITPSGLANEQYF,TGTGCCATCACCCCCTCGGGACTAGCGAACGAGCAGTACTTC
.,.,TRBV20-1,TRBJ2-7,CSASGKFRRYF,TGCAGTGCATCTGGGAAATTCCGCCGGTACTTC
.,.,TRBV13,TRBJ1-3,CASSLLGGLQSGNTIYF,TGTGCCAGCAGCTTACTGGGAGGGCTACAGTCCGGAAACACCATATATTTT
.,.,TRBV5-1,TRBJ2-2,CASSGRTASTGELFF,TGCGCCAGCAGCGGAAGGACAGCGAGCACCGGGGAGCTGTTTTTT
TRBD1,.,TRBV11-3,TRBJ2-2,CASSRLKQGAHGELFF,TGTGCCAGCAGCCGTCTAAAACAGGGGGCGCACGGGGAGCTGTTTTTT
.,.,TRBV9,TRBJ2-3,CASSVASTDTQYF,TGTGCCAGCAGCGTAGCCAGCACAGATACGCAGTATTTT